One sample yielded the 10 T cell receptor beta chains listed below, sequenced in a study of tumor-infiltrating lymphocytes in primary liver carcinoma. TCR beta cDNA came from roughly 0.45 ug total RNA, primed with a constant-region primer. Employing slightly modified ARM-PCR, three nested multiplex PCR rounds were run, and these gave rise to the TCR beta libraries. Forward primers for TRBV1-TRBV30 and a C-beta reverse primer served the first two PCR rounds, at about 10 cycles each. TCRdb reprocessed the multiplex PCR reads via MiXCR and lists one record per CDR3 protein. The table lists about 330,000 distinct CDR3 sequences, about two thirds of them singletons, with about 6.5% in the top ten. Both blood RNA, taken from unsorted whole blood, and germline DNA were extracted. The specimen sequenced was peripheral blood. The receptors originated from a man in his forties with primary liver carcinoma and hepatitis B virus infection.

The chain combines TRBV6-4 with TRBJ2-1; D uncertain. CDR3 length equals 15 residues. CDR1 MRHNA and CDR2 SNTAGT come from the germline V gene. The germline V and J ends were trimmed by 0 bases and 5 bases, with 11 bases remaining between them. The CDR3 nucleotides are TGTGCCAGCAGTGACTCTTTGTCGGGTGACAATGAGCAGTTCTTC. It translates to CASSDSLSGDNEQFF.

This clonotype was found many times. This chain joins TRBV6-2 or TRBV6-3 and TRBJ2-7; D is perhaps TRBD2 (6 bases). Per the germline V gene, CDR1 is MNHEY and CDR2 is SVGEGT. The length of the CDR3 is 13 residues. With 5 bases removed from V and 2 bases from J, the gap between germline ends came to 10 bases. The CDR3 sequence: CASSDSGPYEQYF. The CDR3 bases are TGTGCCAGCAGTGATAGCGGACCCTACGAGCAGTACTTC.

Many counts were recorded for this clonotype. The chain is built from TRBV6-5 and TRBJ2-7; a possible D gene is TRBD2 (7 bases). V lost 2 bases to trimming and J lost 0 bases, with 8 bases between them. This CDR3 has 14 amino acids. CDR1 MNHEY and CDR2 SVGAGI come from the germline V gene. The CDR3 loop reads CASSYGGASYEQYF. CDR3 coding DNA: TGTGCCAGCAGTTACGGGGGGGCCTCCTACGAGCAGTACTTC.

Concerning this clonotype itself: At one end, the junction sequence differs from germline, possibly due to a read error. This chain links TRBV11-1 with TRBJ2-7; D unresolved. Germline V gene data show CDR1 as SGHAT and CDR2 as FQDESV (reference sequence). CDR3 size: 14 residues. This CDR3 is CASSLWHGNGEQYF. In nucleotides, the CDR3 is TGCGCCAGCAGCCTGTGGCATGGTAACGGCGAGCAGTACTTC.

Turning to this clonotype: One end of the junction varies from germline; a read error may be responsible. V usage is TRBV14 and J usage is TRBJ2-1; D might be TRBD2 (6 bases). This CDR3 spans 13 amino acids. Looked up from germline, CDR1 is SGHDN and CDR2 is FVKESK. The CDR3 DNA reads TGTGCCAGCAGAATCGGAGGGCCTGATGAGCAGCTCTTC. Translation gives CASRIGGPDEQLF.

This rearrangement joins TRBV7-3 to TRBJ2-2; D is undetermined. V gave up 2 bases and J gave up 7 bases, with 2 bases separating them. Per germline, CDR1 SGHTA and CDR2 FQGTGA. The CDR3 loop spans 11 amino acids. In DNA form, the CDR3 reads TGTGCCAGCAGCTTATACGGGGAGCTGTTTTTT. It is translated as CASSLYGELFF.

The CDR3 nucleotides are TGTGCCAGCAGCCGGGACAGTGAGAATCAGCCCCAGCATTTT. This translates into CASSRDSENQPQHF. The chain couples TRBV7-9 to TRBJ1-5; 7 bases fit TRBD1. Trimming cost V 5 bases and J 4 bases; bases outside gene matches: 5. Germline V gene lookup returns CDR1 SEHNR and CDR2 FQNEAQ (reference sequence). The CDR3 spans 14 residues.

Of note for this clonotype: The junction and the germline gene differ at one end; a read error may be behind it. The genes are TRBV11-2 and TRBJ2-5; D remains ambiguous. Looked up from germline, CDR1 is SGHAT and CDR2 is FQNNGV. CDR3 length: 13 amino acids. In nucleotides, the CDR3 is TGCGCCAGCAGCTTAGAAGGCCAACAGACCCAGTACTTC. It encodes CASSLEGQQTQYF. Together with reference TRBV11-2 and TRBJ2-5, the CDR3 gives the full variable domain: EAGVAQSPRYKIIEKRQSVAFWCNPISGHATLYWYQQILGQGPKLLIQFQNNGVVDDSQLPKDRFSAERLKGVDSTLKIQPAKLEDSAVYLCASSLEGQQTQYFGPGTRLLVL.

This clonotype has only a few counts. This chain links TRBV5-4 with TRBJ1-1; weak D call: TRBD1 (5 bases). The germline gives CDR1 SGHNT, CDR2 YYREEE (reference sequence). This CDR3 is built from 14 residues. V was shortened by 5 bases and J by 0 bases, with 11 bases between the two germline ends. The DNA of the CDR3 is TGTGCCAGCAGTTCCGGACATATGAACACTGAAGCTTTCTTT. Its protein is CASSSGHMNTEAFF.

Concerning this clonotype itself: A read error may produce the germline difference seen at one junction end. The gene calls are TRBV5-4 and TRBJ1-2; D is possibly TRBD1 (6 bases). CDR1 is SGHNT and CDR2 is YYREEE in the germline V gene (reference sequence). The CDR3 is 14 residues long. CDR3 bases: TGTGCCAGCAGCGACCCCGGGGGCGGCTATGGCTACGCCTTC. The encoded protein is CASSDPGGGYGYAF.